This TCR beta chain was found in a study of blood T cell repertoires in COVID-19. Across the whole study: Sites across the United States, Italy and Spain contributed samples from acute and convalescent COVID-19. T cells, B-cell-depleted T cells, or PBMCs provided the cDNA or gDNA that served as material.

The germline gives CDR1 ENHRY, CDR2 SYGVKD. After removal of 2 bases from V and 10 bases from J, the junction contained 10 bases not matched to a gene. This CDR3 region has 17 residues. Original methodology: Amplifying reference gene primers gave estimates of nucleated cell counts. Data came from immunoSEQ multiplex PCR; TCRdb stores just in-frame clones and leaves some out. That table is the source of V, J and clone size, and D and trimming were worked out from the DNA. This table holds around 370,000 clones, around 91% found once. The TCR originated in a woman aged 18 to 35 who had recovered from COVID-19. The chain has TRBV10-3 and TRBJ2-1; 14 bases match TRBD2. The sample taken for sequencing was peripheral blood. The CDR3 nucleotides are TGTGCCATCAGTGAGCCACCGGGACTAGCGGGAGTAGGGGAGCAGTTCTTC. Residues: CAISEPPGLAGVGEQFF.